This T cell receptor beta chain was retrieved from a study of cytomegalovirus exposure and HLA in healthy donors. PCR primers comprised 60 Vbeta and 13 Jbeta primers. Sequencing used immunoSEQ multiplex PCR; TCRdb keeps in-frame clones, though not all of them. The sample shows approximately 200,000 clones, 84% of them seen only once. Study-level points and caveats: Later analysis identified 16,000 or so TCR beta sequences associated with HLA alleles, using a false discovery rate threshold of 0.05. In vitro experiments confirmed that three CMV-associated chains were specific for CMV antigens. The listing of 150 to 200 TCR beta chains classed them as cytomegalovirus-associated. Most TCR beta V segments were productive about 87% or about 30% of the time in an earlier analysis.

Notes on this clone: Its specificity is unknown.

V was clipped by 4 bases and J by 4 bases, with 11 bases between them. Germline V gene data show CDR1 as MGHDK and CDR2 as SYGVNS. The CDR3 sequence is 14 residues long. This TCR derives from a boy younger than 18 in good health and CMV-seronegative. The specimen was PBMCs. The chain is built from TRBV25-1 and TRBJ2-1; D is undetermined. As DNA, the CDR3 is TGTGCCAGCAGTGGGGCAGGAAGATACAATGAGCAGTTCTTC. Encoded protein: CASSGAGRYNEQFF.